This entry concerns a single T cell receptor (beta chain). Its matching antigen is unknown. Unmatched junction bases numbered 3, after V lost 3 bases and J lost 5 bases. Germline lookup yields CDR1 SQVTM and CDR2 ANQGSEA. The CDR3 is 12 residues long. The sample belongs to a study of post-analysis software for immune sequencing data. Study outcomes and limitations: Versus controls, multiple sclerosis patients showed significantly lower diversity (normalized Chao1). Four or five TRBV segments (TRBV5-6, TRBV5-1 and TRBV20-1 among them) occurred more frequently in patients than in controls.

Each TCR beta cDNA library carried unique molecular identifiers. Input amounts of 1 to 10 million T cells were used. These gave roughly 0.5 million cDNA molecules, so each molecule approximated one T cell. Each CDR3 protein gets one entry after TCRdb re-called the PCR reads with MiXCR. The data contain about 820,000 distinct CDR3 sequences, about 50% of them seen just once; the ten biggest clones take up approximately 4.5%. The TCR was taken from a girl aged 10 to 17 with multiple sclerosis. The sequencing sample was made of blood. V usage is TRBV29-1 and J usage is TRBJ2-7; 8 bases line up with TRBD1. The CDR3 spells CSVEQGAHEQYF. The CDR3, as DNA: TGCAGCGTTGAGCAGGGGGCACACGAGCAGTACTTC.